Listed below are T cell receptor beta chains from one sample, sequenced in a study of CD8+ T cells in alopecia areata. Method: immunoSEQ multiplex PCR; TCRdb's copy keeps in-frame clones and lacks some. Among about 150,000 clones listed, around 57% were seen once. The material sequenced was CD4+ T cells sorted from blood. All receptors derive from a human donor in good health. CDR3s include the opening cysteine and the closing phenylalanine or tryptophan. The size of a clone is reported for some rows only, either as once, few or many, or as a class for expanded clones.

cdr3_aa v_call clone_size
CASSELAGGPDTQYF TRBV6-1 medium-sized
CAWSSITDTQYF TRBV30 .
CASSPASAGAEKLFF TRBV7-2 .
CAWGRFGNQPQHF TRBV30 .
CASSPRPGPNQPQHF TRBV9 once
CASTLGITDTQYF TRBV2 .
CASSFSFGYPQFF TRBV5-1 .
CASSRQGGNQETQYF TRBV6-6 .
CSVEFSGSGSTDTQYF TRBV29-1 few
CSVDRWDANTEAFF TRBV29-1 few
CSVVKSGTSGAYEQYF TRBV29-1 .
CASSLSASGAYNEQFF TRBV5-1 .
CASSIGRSGANVLTF TRBV19 .
CASSLSGGWQPQHF TRBV7-9 .
CASQEVGRDTEAFF TRBV5-4 .
CASNTRGAGNQPQHF TRBV28 .
CASSWQGSENTEAFF TRBV5-1 few
CASSVRAAEEGGELFF TRBV9 .
CSVSRTETQYF TRBV29-1 .
CASSNTDTQYF TRBV5-4 .
CASGHTQGPDTQYF TRBV12-5 few
CSVRFSGANVLTF TRBV29-1 .
CAWRSPRNVLTF TRBV30 .
CASRRTSGRASGEQFF TRBV2 .
CASSPEGTQYF TRBV28 .
CASSHNSNQPQHF TRBV7-8 .
CASSPRSSYEQYF TRBV7-9 .
CASSGPTEPKNTDTQYF TRBV25-1 .
CASSPGLRHEQYF TRBV4-2 .
CASSFGNGNSYEQYF TRBV5-1 few
CAWSVRWTGELFF TRBV30 .
CASSLRNEQFF TRBV7-9 .
CASSPLTSGSYEQYF TRBV5-5 few
CASSIWAGGSTGELFF TRBV19 .
CASSSVAGGAGELFF TRBV7-7 medium-sized
CASSGGVGEGNQPQHF TRBV7-8 .